Here is one T cell receptor (beta chain) with its context. What it recognizes is unknown. Profiled with immunoSEQ multiplex PCR; TCRdb holds only in-frame clones, not every one. The sample lists roughly 2.5 million clones, 90% to 95% seen once, with roughly 0.13% in the top ten. The data were taken from a study of shared clonotypes between healthy human individuals. Study observations and caveats: Researchers sampled blood only, noting tissue repertoires likely differ.

This clonotype originated in a man aged 18 to 29 in good health. Material: naive CD4+ T cells sorted from blood. Regarding subset: CD45RA+ positively selected.

CDR3 DNA: TGTGCCAGCAGCTCACGGGGCAATGAGCAGTTCTTC. Amino acid sequence: CASSSRGNEQFF. The gene calls are TRBV5-4 and TRBJ2-1; weak D call: TRBD2 (5 bases). The length of the CDR3 is 12 residues. The germline V and J ends were trimmed by 3 bases and 6 bases, with 7 bases remaining between them. Germline CDR1 reads SGHNT; CDR2 reads YYREEE (reference sequence).